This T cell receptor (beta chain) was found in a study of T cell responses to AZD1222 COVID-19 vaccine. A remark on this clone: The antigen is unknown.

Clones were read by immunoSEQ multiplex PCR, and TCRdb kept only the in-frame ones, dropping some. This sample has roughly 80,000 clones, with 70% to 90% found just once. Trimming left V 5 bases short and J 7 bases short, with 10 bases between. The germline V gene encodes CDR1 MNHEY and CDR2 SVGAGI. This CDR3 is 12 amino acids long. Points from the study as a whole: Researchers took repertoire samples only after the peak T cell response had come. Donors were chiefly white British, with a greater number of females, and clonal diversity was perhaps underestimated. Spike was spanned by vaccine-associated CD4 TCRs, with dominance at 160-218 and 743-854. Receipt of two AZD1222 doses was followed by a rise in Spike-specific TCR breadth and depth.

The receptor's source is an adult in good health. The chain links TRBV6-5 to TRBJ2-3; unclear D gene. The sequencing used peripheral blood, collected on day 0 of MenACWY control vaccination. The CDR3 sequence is CASSPRPNTQYF. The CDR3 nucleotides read TGTGCCAGCAGTCCCAGACCCAATACGCAGTATTTT.